This T cell receptor beta chain derives from a study of blood T cell repertoires in COVID-19 (dated by TCRdb to 2018 to 2021). Looking at the study overall: The collaborator samples originated in the United States, Italy and Spain and spanned the acute and convalescent phases of COVID-19. HLA class I and class II types, where available, came from metadata supplied by the sample provider rather than from assay-based typing. Subjects who had been exposed to COVID-19, were actively infected with it, or had recovered from it provided the deeply sampled blood TCRbeta repertoires that made up the dataset. The repertoires were released in a freely available public database meant as a resource for research on the immune response to SARS-CoV-2. The prospective study material was composed of cDNA or gDNA derived from T cells, B-cell-depleted T cells, or PBMCs. A de-identified subject ID, COVID-19 status, age in years and sex were almost always included in the sample metadata. The samples were drawn from two sources: the first 160 participants of the ongoing ImmuneRACE study, and 1,254 subjects contributed by 6 global collaborators. What the research found in general, with its limitations: Clinical and demographic metadata were provided uncurated, with the amount varying by source and participant.

Each collaborating institution followed its own protocols to collect whole blood in K2EDTA tubes. For TCRbeta analysis, collaborators shipped samples as frozen whole blood, isolated PBMCs, or DNA extracted from either of those sample types. TCRbeta CDR3 regions were amplified from genomic DNA using the immunoSEQ Assay, a bias-controlled multiplex PCR. The source study handled its data this way. The number of nucleated cells in each sample was estimated from the amplification of reference gene primers within the assay. To quantify the absolute abundance of each unique TCRbeta CDR3 rearrangement, sequence reads were collapsed and filtered. For each sample, productive Simpson clonality was calculated as the square root of Simpson's diversity index across productive rearrangements. Imported from immuneACCESS, the table was reduced by TCRdb to in-frame sequences with V and J called. These copies leave out some clones; in studies compared against another copy, an unresolved V gene accounts for under half, and the cause of the remainder is not known. Clonal size and the V and J genes are those of that table, whereas D and trimming came from the DNA. The sample includes about 400,000 clones, with 70% to 90% observed a single time. The ten largest clones represent 1% to 1.5% of the sample.

About this clone: Its antigen has not been determined. There are no base qualities to consult, and no much larger clone falls within one base.

The germline V end is reduced by 9 bases and the J end by 9 bases; junction bases left unmatched: 13. Taken from the germline V gene (reference sequence), the CDR1 and CDR2 loops are LGHDT and YNNKEL. Reading from cysteine to phenylalanine, the CDR3 counts 14 amino acids. Just CDR3 DNA is preserved here, 42 bases in frame from base 1. Sample: peripheral blood. Rearrangement joined TRBV3-1 (or the pseudogene TRBV3-2) to TRBJ2-1; TRBD2 aligns with 8 central bases. The sequence was collected from a man between 35 and 55 years old with acute or convalescent COVID-19. The DNA reads as follows: TGTGCCAGTGGGCGCGGGGGGCCCCCAGGTGAGCAGTTCTTC. This is translated as CASGRGGPPGEQFF.